A selection of T cell receptor beta chains follows, all from one sample in a study of human T cells and chemical hapten exposure. TCRdb recomputed calls from the RACE reads with MiXCR, one row per CDR3 protein. The table lists 240,000 or so distinct CDR3 sequences, roughly 8.9% of them singletons. The specimen comprised whole blood, sampled in connection with sensitization to the hapten diphenylcyclopropenone (DPC). The receptors here all came from a woman in her thirties or forties with alopecia areata. Some clones in this sample may be carry-over from other donors' samples. The CDR3 runs from the conserved cysteine through the conserved F or W. Clone size is given for some rows only: seen once, a few or many times, or a class if the clone is expanded.

j_call,v_call,clone_size,cdr3_aa
TRBJ2-7,TRBV9,NA,CASSVGSGSIYEQYF
TRBJ1-2,TRBV12-3/TRBV12-4,few,CASTGIYGYTF
TRBJ1-1,TRBV7-3,NA,CASSPRMNTEAFF
TRBJ1-5,TRBV5-1,NA,CASSSHQPQHF
TRBJ2-6,TRBV20-1,few,CSARVPWDSPSFSGANVLTF
TRBJ1-6,TRBV3-1,few,CASSQEGLRLHF
TRBJ2-4,TRBV4-1,many,CASSLDRVTKNIQYF
TRBJ1-1,TRBV7-2,many,CASSSPLGEAFF
TRBJ2-2,TRBV6-1,few,CASSELEGQLFF
TRBJ2-7,TRBV12-3/TRBV12-4,few,CASGLAGAPWYF
TRBJ2-2,TRBV24-1,few,CATSDFSQGDTGELFF
TRBJ2-2,TRBV24-1,NA,CATSDLVDSRGNGELFF
TRBJ1-1,TRBV18,few,CASSPVGAGEERTEAFF
TRBJ2-3,TRBV6-2/TRBV6-3,NA,CASSYVYSYTDTQYF
TRBJ2-6,TRBV28,NA,CASSSGQGPSGANVLTF
TRBJ2-1,TRBV29-1,many,CSVRLPGLYNEQFF